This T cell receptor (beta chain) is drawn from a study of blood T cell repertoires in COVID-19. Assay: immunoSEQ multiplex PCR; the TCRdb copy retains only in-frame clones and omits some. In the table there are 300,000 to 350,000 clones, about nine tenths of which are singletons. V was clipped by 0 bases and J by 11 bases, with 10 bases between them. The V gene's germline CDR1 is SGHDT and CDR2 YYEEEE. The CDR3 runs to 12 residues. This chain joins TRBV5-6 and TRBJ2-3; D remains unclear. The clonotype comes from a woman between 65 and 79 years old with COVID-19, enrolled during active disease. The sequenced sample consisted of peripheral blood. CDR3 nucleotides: TGTGCCAGCAGCTTGGCCGAGATGGTGCAGTATTTT. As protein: CASSLAEMVQYF.